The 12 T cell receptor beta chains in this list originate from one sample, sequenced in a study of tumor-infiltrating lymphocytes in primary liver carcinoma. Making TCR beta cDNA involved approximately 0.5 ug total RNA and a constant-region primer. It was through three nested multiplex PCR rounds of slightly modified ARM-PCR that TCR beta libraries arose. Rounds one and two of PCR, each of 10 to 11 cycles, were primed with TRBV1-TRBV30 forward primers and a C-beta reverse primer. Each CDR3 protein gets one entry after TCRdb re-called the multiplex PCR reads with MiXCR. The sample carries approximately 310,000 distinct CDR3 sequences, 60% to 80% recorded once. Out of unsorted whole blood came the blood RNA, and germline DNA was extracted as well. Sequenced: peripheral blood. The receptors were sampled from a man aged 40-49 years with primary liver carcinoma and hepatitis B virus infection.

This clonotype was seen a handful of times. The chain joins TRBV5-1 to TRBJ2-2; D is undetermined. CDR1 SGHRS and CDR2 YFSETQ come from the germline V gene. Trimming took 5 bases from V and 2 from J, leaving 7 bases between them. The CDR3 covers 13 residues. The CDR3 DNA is TGCGCCAGCAGTTGCGCTAACACCGGGGAGCTGTTTTTT. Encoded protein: CASSCANTGELFF.

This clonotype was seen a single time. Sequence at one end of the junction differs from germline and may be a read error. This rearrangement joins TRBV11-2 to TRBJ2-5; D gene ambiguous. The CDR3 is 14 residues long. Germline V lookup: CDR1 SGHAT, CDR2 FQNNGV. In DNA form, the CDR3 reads TGTGTCAGCAGCCTCATCGGACGCTCGGAGACCCAGTACTTC. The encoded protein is CVSSLIGRSETQYF.

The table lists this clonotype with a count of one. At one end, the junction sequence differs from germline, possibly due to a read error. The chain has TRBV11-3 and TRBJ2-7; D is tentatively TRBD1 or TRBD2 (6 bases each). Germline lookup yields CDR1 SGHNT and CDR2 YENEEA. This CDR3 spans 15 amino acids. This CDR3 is CVSSSSVGLGAEQYF. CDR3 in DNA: TGTGTCAGCAGCTCGTCCGTGGGACTGGGGGCCGAGCAGTACTTC.

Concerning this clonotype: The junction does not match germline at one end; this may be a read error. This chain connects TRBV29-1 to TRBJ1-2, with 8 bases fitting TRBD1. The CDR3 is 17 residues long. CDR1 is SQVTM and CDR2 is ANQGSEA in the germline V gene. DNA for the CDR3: TGCAGCGATGAATTGGTGCCAGGGGGCAAGGGTGACTATGGCTACATCTTC. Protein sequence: CSDELVPGGKGDYGYIF.

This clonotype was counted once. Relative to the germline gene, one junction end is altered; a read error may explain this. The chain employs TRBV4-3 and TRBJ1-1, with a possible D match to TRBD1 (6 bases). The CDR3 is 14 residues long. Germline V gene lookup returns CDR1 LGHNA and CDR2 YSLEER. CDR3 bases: TGCGCCAGCAGCCGGGGGGCGCCGGAAACTGAAGTTTTCTTT. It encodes CASSRGAPETEVFF.

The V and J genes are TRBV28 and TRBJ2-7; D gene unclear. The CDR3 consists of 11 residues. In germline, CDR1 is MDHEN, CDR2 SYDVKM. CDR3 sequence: CERDTSYEQYF. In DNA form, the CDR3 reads TGTGAAAGGGATACGTCCTACGAGCAGTACTTC.

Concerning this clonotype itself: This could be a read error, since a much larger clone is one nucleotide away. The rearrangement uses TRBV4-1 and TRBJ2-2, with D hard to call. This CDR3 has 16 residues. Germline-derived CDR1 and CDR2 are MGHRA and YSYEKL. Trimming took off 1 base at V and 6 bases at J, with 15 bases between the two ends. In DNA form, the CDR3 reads TGCGCCAGCAGCCAAGGGAACCTAGTTGACGCCGGGGAGCTGTTTTTT. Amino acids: CASSQGNLVDAGELFF.

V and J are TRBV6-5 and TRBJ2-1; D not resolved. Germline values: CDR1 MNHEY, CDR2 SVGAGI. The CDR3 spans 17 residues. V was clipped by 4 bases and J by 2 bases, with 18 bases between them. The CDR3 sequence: CASSSATARFAYNEQFF. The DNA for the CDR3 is TGTGCCAGCAGTTCCGCAACCGCTAGATTCGCCTACAATGAGCAGTTCTTC.

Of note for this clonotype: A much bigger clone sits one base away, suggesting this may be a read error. CDR3 nucleotide sequence: TGTGCCAGCAGGGGTGACAGCAATGAGCAGTTCTTC. This gives the protein CASRGDSNEQFF. This rearrangement joins TRBV5-4 to TRBJ2-1; D perhaps matches TRBD1 (5 bases). V was cut by 5 bases and J by 6 bases, with 9 bases left in between. Germline V gene lookup returns CDR1 SGHNT and CDR2 YYREEE (reference sequence). This CDR3 is built from 12 residues.

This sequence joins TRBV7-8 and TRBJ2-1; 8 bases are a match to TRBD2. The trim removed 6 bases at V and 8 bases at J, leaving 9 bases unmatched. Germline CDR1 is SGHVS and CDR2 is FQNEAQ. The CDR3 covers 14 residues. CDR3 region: CASRLGGGFDEQFF. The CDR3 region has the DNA TGTGCCAGCAGACTCGGGGGGGGGTTCGATGAGCAGTTCTTC.

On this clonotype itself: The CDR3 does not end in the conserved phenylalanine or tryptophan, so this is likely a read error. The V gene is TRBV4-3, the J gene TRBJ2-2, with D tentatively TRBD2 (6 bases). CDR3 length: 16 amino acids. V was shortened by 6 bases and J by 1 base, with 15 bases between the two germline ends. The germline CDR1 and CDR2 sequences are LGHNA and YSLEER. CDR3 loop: CASSLALAGNTGELFS. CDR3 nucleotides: TGCGCCAGCAGTCTAGCGCTCGCGGGGAACACCGGGGAGCTGTTTTCT.

The CDR3 DNA sequence: TGCGCCAGCAACCCCCGAGAAAGGAACACTGAAGCTTTCTTT. Protein: CASNPRERNTEAFF. The chain couples TRBV4-3 to TRBJ1-1; D call uncertain. This CDR3 contains 14 residues. Germline loops: CDR1 LGHNA, CDR2 YSLEER. With 7 bases removed from V and 1 base from J, the gap between germline ends came to 13 bases.